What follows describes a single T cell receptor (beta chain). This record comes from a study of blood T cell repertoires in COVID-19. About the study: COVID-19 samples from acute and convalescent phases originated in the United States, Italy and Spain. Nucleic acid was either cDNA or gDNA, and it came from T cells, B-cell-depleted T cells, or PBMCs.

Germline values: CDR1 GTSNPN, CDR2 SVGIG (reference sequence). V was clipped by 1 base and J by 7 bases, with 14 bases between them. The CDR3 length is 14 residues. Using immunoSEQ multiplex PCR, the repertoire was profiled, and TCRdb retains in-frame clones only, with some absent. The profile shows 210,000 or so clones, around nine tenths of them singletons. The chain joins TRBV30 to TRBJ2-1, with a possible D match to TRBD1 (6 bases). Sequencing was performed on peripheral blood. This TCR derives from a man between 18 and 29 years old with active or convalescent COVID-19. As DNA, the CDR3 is TGTGCCTGGAGTGGACAGGCGCTGAGGAATGAGCAGTTCTTC. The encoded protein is CAWSGQALRNEQFF.